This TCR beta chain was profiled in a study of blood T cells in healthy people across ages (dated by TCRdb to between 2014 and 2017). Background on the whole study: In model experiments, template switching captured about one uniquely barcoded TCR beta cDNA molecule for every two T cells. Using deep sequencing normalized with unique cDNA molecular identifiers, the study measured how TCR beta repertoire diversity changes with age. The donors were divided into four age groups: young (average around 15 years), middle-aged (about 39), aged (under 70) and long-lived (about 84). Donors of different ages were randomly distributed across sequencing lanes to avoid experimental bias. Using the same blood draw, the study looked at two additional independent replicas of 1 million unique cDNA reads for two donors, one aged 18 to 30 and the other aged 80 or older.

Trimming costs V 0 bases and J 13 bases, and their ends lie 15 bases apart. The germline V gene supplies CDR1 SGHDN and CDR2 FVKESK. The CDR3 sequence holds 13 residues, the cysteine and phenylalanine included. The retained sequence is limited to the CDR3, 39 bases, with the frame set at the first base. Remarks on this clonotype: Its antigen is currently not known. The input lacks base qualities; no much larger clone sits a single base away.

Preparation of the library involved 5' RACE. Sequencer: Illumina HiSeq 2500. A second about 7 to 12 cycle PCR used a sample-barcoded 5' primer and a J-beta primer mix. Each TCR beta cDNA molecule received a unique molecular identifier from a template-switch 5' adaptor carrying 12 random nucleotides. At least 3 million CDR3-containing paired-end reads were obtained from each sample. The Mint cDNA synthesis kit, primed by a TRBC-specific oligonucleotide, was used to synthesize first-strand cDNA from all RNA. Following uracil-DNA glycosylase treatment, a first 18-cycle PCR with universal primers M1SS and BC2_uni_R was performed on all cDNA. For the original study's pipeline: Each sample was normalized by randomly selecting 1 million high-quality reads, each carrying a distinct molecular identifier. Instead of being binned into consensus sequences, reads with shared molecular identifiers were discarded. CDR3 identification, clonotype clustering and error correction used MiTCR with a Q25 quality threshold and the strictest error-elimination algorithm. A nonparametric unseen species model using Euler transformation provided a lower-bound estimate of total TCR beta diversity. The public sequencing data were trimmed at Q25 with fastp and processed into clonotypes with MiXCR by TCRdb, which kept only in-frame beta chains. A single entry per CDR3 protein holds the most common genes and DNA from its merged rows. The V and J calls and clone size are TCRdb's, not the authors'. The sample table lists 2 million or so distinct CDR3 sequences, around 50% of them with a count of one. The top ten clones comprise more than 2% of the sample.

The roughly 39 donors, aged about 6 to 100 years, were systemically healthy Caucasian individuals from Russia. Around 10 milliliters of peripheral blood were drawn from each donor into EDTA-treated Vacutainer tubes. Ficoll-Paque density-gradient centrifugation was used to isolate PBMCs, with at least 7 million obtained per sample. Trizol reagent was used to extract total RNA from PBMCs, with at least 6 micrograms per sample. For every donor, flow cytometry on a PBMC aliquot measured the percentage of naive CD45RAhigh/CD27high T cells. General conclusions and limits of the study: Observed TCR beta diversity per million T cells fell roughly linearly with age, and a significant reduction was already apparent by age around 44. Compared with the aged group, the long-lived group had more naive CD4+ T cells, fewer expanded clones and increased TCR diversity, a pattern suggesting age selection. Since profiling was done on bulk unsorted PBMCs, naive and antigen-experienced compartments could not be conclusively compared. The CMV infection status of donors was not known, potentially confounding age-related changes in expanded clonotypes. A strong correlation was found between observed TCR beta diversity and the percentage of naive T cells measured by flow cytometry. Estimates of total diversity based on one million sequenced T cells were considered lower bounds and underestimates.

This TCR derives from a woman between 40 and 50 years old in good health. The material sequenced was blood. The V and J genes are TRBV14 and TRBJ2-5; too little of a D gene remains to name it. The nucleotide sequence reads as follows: TGTGCCAGCAGCCAAGATCGTAGGACGGTGGGGTACTTC. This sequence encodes CASSQDRRTVGYF.